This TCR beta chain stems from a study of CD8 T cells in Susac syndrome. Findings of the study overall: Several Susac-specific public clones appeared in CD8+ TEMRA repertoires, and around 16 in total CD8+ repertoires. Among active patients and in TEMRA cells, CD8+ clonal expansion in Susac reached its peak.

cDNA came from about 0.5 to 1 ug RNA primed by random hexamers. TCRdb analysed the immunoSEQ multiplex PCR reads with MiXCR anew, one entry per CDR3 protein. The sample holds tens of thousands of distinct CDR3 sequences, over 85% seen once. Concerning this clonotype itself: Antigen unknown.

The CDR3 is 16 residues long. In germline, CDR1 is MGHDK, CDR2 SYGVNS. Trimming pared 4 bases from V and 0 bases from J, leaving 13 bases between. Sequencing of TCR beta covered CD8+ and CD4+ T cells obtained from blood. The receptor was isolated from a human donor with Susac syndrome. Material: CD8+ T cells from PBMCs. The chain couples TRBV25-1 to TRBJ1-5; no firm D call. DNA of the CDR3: TGTGCCAGCAGTGGTGACGGACTGAATAGCAATCAGCCCCAGCATTTT. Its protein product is CASSGDGLNSNQPQHF.